The present T cell receptor beta chain was sequenced within a study of immune evolution from preneoplasia to lung adenocarcinoma. Study-level information: HLA loss of heterozygosity: 5.5% to 8.5% AIS, around 16% MIA, approximately 35% ADC, none AAH.

The repertoire was sequenced with immunoSEQ multiplex PCR; TCRdb's copy has only in-frame clones and lacks some. The sample shows around 9,100 clones, 70% to 90% of them seen only once. This clone was picked up one time. The antigen remains undetermined. V shed 5 bases and J 5 bases; nucleotides not matched to a gene: 8. This CDR3 spans 14 amino acids. The germline gives CDR1 SEHNR, CDR2 FQNEAQ (reference sequence). Study observations and caveats: Normal lung had the highest top T cell clone frequencies. KRAS-mutant nodules had the highest T cell clonality. Clonality was highest in normal lung, lower in later-stage lesions apparently.

Sequences were obtained from FFPE lung adenocarcinoma in situ tissue. This clonotype originated in a person aged 65 to 79 with lung adenocarcinoma. The chain uses TRBV7-9 and TRBJ2-7, with TRBD1 matching 8 bases. Written as DNA, the CDR3 is TGTGCCAGCAGCACCCAGGGGGCTTGGAACGAGCAGTACTTC. Translating gives CASSTQGAWNEQYF.